Given below is one T cell receptor beta chain in context. V lost 5 bases, J lost 10 bases, and 17 bases lay in between. Per the germline V gene, CDR1 is GTSNPN and CDR2 is SVGIG (reference sequence). This CDR3 is 12 amino acids long. The entry originates in a study of shared clonotypes between healthy human individuals. Using immunoSEQ multiplex PCR, the repertoire was profiled, and TCRdb retains in-frame clones only, with some absent. The table has about 1.1 million clones, more than 75% seen once. The clonotype was recovered from a young man in good health. Some clones in this sample may be carry-over from other donors' samples. The rearrangement links TRBV30 to TRBJ1-2; D not certain. Sample: memory CD4+ T cells from PBMCs. Subset of the sample: CD45RA-negative fraction. The CDR3 here is CAWVKDRRDYTF. The CDR3 DNA reads TGTGCCTGGGTAAAAGACCGCCGAGACTACACCTTC.